This entry is about one TCR beta chain. Sequenced by immunoSEQ multiplex PCR; TCRdb stores in-frame clones only, minus some. The table shows 200,000 or so clones, with approximately 87% occurring only once. The source of the sample is a study of blood T cell repertoires in COVID-19. Whole-study context: Nucleic acid was either cDNA or gDNA, and it came from T cells, B-cell-depleted T cells, or PBMCs.

J was trimmed by 4 bases and V by 4 bases; bases with no gene match: 10. Germline CDR1 SGHNT, CDR2 YYREEE (reference sequence). The CDR3 is made up of 16 amino acids. Input material: peripheral blood. The TCR originated in a woman in her seventies with acute or convalescent COVID-19. The chain uses TRBV5-4 and TRBJ2-1, with 8 positions matching TRBD1. In DNA form, the CDR3 reads TGTGCCAGCAGCCCTAAGGCCAGGGGGCCATACAATGAGCAGTTCTTC. Protein: CASSPKARGPYNEQFF.